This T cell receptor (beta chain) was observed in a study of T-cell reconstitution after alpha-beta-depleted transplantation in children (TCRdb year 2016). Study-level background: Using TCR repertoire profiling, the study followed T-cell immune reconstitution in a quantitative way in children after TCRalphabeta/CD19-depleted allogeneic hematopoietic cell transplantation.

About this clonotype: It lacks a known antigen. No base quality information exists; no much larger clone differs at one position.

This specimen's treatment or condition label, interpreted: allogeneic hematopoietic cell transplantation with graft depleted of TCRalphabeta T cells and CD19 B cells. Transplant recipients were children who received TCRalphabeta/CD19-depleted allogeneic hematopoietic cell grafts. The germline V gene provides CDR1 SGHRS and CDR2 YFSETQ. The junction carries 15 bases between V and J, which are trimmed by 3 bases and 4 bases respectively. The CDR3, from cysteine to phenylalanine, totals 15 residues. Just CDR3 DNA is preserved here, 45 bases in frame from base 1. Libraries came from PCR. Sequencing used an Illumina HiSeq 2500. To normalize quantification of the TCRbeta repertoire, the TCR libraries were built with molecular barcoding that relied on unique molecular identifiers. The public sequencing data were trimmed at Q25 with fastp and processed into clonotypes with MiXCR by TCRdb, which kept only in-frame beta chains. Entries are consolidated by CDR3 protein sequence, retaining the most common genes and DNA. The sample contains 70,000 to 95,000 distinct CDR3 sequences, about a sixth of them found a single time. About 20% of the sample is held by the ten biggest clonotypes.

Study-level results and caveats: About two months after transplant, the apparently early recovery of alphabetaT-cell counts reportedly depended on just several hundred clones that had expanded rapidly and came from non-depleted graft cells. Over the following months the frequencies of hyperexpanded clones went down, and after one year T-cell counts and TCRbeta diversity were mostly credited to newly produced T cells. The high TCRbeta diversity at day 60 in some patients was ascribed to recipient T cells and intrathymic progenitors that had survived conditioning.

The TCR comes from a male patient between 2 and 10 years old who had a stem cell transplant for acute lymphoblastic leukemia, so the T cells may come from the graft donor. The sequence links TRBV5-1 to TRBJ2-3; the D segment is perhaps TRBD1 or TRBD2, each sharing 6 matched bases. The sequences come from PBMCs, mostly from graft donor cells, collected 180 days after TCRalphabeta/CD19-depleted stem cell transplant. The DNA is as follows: TGCGCCAGCAGCTACCCGGGGGCCCCCCCAGATACGCAGTATTTT. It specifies CASSYPGAPPDTQYF.